The 18 T cell receptor beta chains presented below share a single source sample, sequenced in a study of ipilimumab plus nivolumab after autologous stem cell transplantation. TCRdb's copy holds only in-frame clones and misses some; the assay was immunoSEQ multiplex PCR. The sample lists 84,000 or so clones; 65% to 85% were seen once. The specimen comprised PBMCs, sampled in a trial of ipilimumab plus nivolumab as post-transplant consolidation. These receptors all stem from a male donor with diffuse large B-cell lymphoma.

V usage is TRBV27 and J usage is TRBJ2-5; TRBD1 aligns across 8 bases. The V segment lost 4 bases and the J segment 1 base; nucleotides outside the gene matches: 2. Germline-derived CDR1 and CDR2 are MNHEY and SMNVEV (reference sequence). The CDR3 sequence is 14 residues long. CDR3 sequence reads: CASSSTGVQETQYF. The CDR3 DNA is TGTGCCAGCAGTTCGACAGGGGTCCAAGAGACCCAGTACTTC.

The rearrangement uses TRBV7-9 and TRBJ2-5; the D gene could be TRBD1 or TRBD2 (5 bases each). The germline V and J ends were trimmed by 5 bases and 2 bases, with 21 bases remaining between them. CDR1 and CDR2 (germline): SEHNR, FQNEAQ (reference sequence). This CDR3 has 17 residues. The CDR3, as DNA: TGTGCCAGCAGCCTGATAGGGACCCTCAAGGGTCAAGAGACCCAGTACTTC. Protein: CASSLIGTLKGQETQYF.

V is TRBV5-5 and J is TRBJ2-1; D possibly corresponds to TRBD1 (6 bases). CDR3 length: 13 amino acids. Per germline, CDR1 SGHKS and CDR2 YYEKEE (reference sequence). The ends were cut back, 2 bases at V and 6 bases at J, with 9 bases in the middle. Here the CDR3 reads CASSFTGSNEQFF. CDR3 coding DNA: TGTGCCAGCAGCTTTACAGGGTCCAATGAGCAGTTCTTC. The entire variable domain, with the rest obtained from reference TRBV5-5 and TRBJ2-1, is as follows: DAGVTQSPTHLIKTRGQQVTLRCSPISGHKSVSWYQQVLGQGPQFIFQYYEKEERGRGNFPDRFSARQFPNYSSELNVNALLLGDSALYLCASSFTGSNEQFFGPGTRLTVL.

The V and J genes are TRBV19 and TRBJ1-1, with a weak D call TRBD1 (6 bases). Germline CDR1 LNHDA, CDR2 SQIVND (reference sequence). CDR3 length: 16 amino acids. Trimming took 5 bases from V and 0 from J, leaving 16 bases between them. CDR3 amino acids: CASSLLRPGVNTEAFF. The CDR3 DNA sequence: TGTGCCAGTAGTCTTCTCCGCCCAGGGGTGAACACTGAAGCTTTCTTT.

The rearrangement joins TRBV5-4 to TRBJ1-1; 7 bases line up with TRBD1. After removal of 4 bases from V and 3 bases from J, the junction contained 9 bases not matched to a gene. From germline, CDR1 is SGHNT and CDR2 YYREEE (reference sequence). The CDR3 consists of 15 residues. The CDR3, as DNA: TGTGCCAGCAGCAACCCTACAGGGGACCACACTGAAGCTTTCTTT. Translating it yields CASSNPTGDHTEAFF. Variable domain in full (rest from reference TRBV5-4 and TRBJ1-1): ETGVTQSPTHLIKTRGQQVTLRCSSQSGHNTVSWYQQALGQGPQFIFQYYREEENGRGNFPPRFSGLQFPNYSSELNVNALELDDSALYLCASSNPTGDHTEAFFGQGTRLTVV.

V and J are TRBV5-1 and TRBJ1-6; 7 nucleotides line up with TRBD1. V lost 5 bases to trimming and J lost 7 bases; unmatched junction nucleotides: 9. CDR3 length equals 15 residues. Germline V lookup: CDR1 SGHRS, CDR2 YFSETQ. CDR3 protein: CASSSHRDRNSPLHF. In nucleotides, the CDR3 is TGCGCCAGCAGTTCCCACCGGGACAGAAATTCACCCCTCCACTTT. Looking up the rest from reference TRBV5-1 and TRBJ1-6 gives the full variable domain: KAGVTQTPRYLIKTRGQQVTLSCSPISGHRSVSWYQQTPGQGLQFLFEYFSETQRNKGNFPGRFSGRQFSNSRSEMNVSTLELGDSALYLCASSSHRDRNSPLHFGNGTRLTVT.

V is TRBV5-1 and J is TRBJ2-3; D unclear. CDR3 length: 16 residues. V lost 2 bases and J 0 bases, leaving 13 bases between the germline ends. Germline loops: CDR1 SGHRS, CDR2 YFSETQ. This CDR3 is CASSFPRHASTDTQYF. The CDR3 DNA reads as TGCGCCAGCAGCTTCCCAAGGCACGCTAGCACAGATACGCAGTATTTT.

The chain employs TRBV19 and TRBJ1-2, with a tentative D call TRBD1 (6 bases). This CDR3 comprises 14 residues. The ends were cut back, 1 base at V and 3 bases at J, with 9 bases in the middle. The V gene's germline CDR1 is LNHDA and CDR2 SQIVND (reference sequence). CDR3 sequence: CASSIGTGYYGYTF. CDR3 nucleotides: TGTGCCAGTAGTATAGGAACAGGGTACTATGGCTACACCTTC.

V is TRBV6-5 and J is TRBJ1-5; unclear D gene. V gave up 5 bases and J gave up 0 bases, with 11 bases separating them. The germline V gene encodes CDR1 MNHEY and CDR2 SVGAGI. CDR3 length equals 15 residues. CDR3 region: CASSRLPDSNQPQHF. Written as DNA, the CDR3 is TGTGCCAGCAGTCGCCTTCCGGATAGCAATCAGCCCCAGCATTTT.

The CDR3 DNA reads as TGTGCCAGCTCACCACCGTCACTAGCGGGGGCCGCCACTTCCGGGGAGCTGTTTTTT. Residues: CASSPPSLAGAATSGELFF. The chain couples TRBV18 to TRBJ2-2, with 11 nucleotides matching TRBD2. Losses at the gene ends were 0 bases for V and 6 bases for J; bases not matched to a gene: 12. This CDR3 is 19 amino acids long. The germline V gene has CDR1 KGHSH and CDR2 LQKENI.

CDR3 DNA: TGTGCCAGCAGCTCAAAAGCGGGGGAGTCCTACGAGCAGTACTTC. Amino acid sequence: CASSSKAGESYEQYF. V is TRBV5-4 and J is TRBJ2-7; 8 bases fit TRBD2. Per germline, CDR1 SGHNT and CDR2 YYREEE (reference sequence). This CDR3 is 15 amino acids long. J was trimmed by 1 base and V by 3 bases; bases with no gene match: 6.

This chain joins TRBV27 and TRBJ2-2; 7 nucleotides agree with TRBD2. The CDR3 extends over 15 amino acids. V trimming: 6 bases; J trimming: 6 bases; junction bases outside the gene matches: 10. Germline CDR1 is MNHEY and CDR2 is SMNVEV (reference sequence). The CDR3 protein is CASRLSGVLAGELFF. CDR3 DNA: TGTGCCAGCAGATTAAGCGGGGTATTGGCCGGGGAGCTGTTTTTT.

The V gene is TRBV7-9, the J gene TRBJ2-1; 10 bases agree with TRBD2. The V segment lost 2 bases and the J segment 4 bases; nucleotides outside the gene matches: 2. This CDR3 has 15 residues. Germline V gives CDR1 SEHNR, CDR2 FQNEAQ (reference sequence). DNA for the CDR3: TGTGCCAGCAGCTTACAAGCGGGGGGGTACAATGAGCAGTTCTTC. It encodes CASSLQAGGYNEQFF. Full variable domain (rest looked up from reference TRBV7-9 and TRBJ2-1): DTGVSQNPRHKITKRGQNVTFRCDPISEHNRLYWYRQTLGQGPEFLTYFQNEAQLEKSRLLSDRFSAERPKGSFSTLEIQRTEQGDSAMYLCASSLQAGGYNEQFFGPGTRLTVL.

This chain joins TRBV2 and TRBJ2-3; D uncertain. The CDR3 is made up of 14 amino acids. Looked up from germline, CDR1 is SNHLY and CDR2 is FYNNEI. Trimming took 3 bases from V and 6 from J, leaving 13 bases between them. CDR3 amino acids: CASSEGSSWDTQYF. The CDR3 DNA sequence: TGTGCCAGCAGTGAGGGAAGCAGTTGGGATACGCAGTATTTT.

This clone has more than one count but fewer than ten. The chain recombines TRBV7-9 with TRBJ2-7; D tentatively reads TRBD1 or TRBD2 (5 bases each). The germline CDR1 and CDR2 sequences are SEHNR and FQNEAQ (reference sequence). The CDR3 is made up of 14 amino acids. V was trimmed by 1 base and J by 3 bases, leaving 10 bases between them. The CDR3 here is CASSLVGPFYEQYF. CDR3 in DNA: TGTGCCAGCAGCTTAGTGGGACCGTTCTACGAGCAGTACTTC.

In this sample, this clone turned up once. This chain links TRBV5-1 with TRBJ1-1; D remains unclear. V was cut by 5 bases and J by 3 bases, with 8 bases left in between. This CDR3 spans 12 amino acids. Germline values: CDR1 SGHRS, CDR2 YFSETQ. CDR3 sequence: CASRGLDTEAFF. CDR3 bases: TGCGCCAGCAGAGGGTTGGACACTGAAGCTTTCTTT.

The chain uses TRBV4-3 and TRBJ1-2, with TRBD1 matching 8 bases. There are 15 residues in the CDR3. The V segment lost 3 bases and the J segment 6 bases; nucleotides outside the gene matches: 9. Germline V gene lookup returns CDR1 LGHNA and CDR2 YSLEER. The CDR3 loop reads CASSHLPGGWDGYTF. As DNA, the CDR3 is TGCGCCAGCAGCCACCTGCCAGGGGGCTGGGATGGCTACACCTTC.

This chain connects TRBV7-2 to TRBJ2-5; D not resolved. V was pared by 5 bases and J by 5 bases, with 15 bases between. CDR1 and CDR2 from the germline V gene are SGHTA and FQGNSA. This CDR3 is 14 amino acids long. CDR3 in DNA: TGTGCCAGCAGCCGTTGGCCCTCCGGGGAGACCCAGTACTTC. Translated: CASSRWPSGETQYF. The full variable domain, completed using reference TRBV7-2 and TRBJ2-5, is GAGVSQSPSNKVTEKGKDVELRCDPISGHTALYWYRQSLGQGLEFLIYFQGNSAPDKSGLPSDRFSAERTGGSVSTLTIQRTQQEDSAVYLCASSRWPSGETQYFGPGTRLLVL.